These 10 T cell receptor beta chains were sequenced from one sample in a study of T cell changes during pregnancy in multiple sclerosis. The assay was immunoSEQ multiplex PCR, and TCRdb's table has in-frame clones only and misses some. The sample lists about 38,000 clones, approximately 91% occurring once. Sequencing was performed on CD4+ T cells from peripheral blood mononuclear cells, taken after pregnancy. All receptors come from a female donor in good health, enrolled as a control in a pregnancy study.

The rearrangement uses TRBV6-5 and TRBJ2-2, with 8 bases aligning to TRBD2. This CDR3 is built from 14 residues. CDR1 is MNHEY and CDR2 is SVGAGI in the germline V gene. V shed 7 bases and J 4 bases; nucleotides not matched to a gene: 5. The DNA for the CDR3 is TGTGCCAGCACCCCGGGGGGGACCACCGGGGAGCTGTTTTTT. Protein: CASTPGGTTGELFF.

J is TRBJ2-5 and V is TRBV5-4; possible D gene TRBD1, 6 bases. The CDR3 extends over 16 amino acids. V was shortened by 4 bases and J by 5 bases, with 21 bases between the two germline ends. From germline, CDR1 is SGHNT and CDR2 YYREEE (reference sequence). The CDR3 loop reads CASSVGGTGPGETQYF. In DNA form, the CDR3 reads TGTGCCAGCAGCGTAGGTGGAACAGGGCCAGGGGAGACCCAGTACTTC.

J is TRBJ2-3 and V is TRBV2; 11 bases line up with TRBD1. V was clipped by 9 bases and J by 6 bases; unmatched bases: 8. The germline V gene encodes CDR1 SNHLY and CDR2 FYNNEI. The CDR3 covers 14 residues. CDR3 in DNA: TGTGCCAGGGGCGGGACAGGGGGTTTGGATACGCAGTATTTT. It is translated as CARGGTGGLDTQYF.

The chain joins TRBV27 to TRBJ2-7, with D tentatively TRBD2 (5 bases). The CDR3 runs to 13 residues. CDR1 and CDR2 (germline): MNHEY, SMNVEV (reference sequence). Trimming took 5 bases from V and 0 from J, leaving 8 bases between them. Written as DNA, the CDR3 is TGTGCCAGCAGTAGCGGCGACTCCTACGAGCAGTACTTC. Translating gives CASSSGDSYEQYF.

This clone was detected only once. The rearrangement uses TRBV4-3 and TRBJ1-2; maybe TRBD1 (5 bases). V lost 2 bases and J 6 bases, leaving 7 bases between the germline ends. CDR3 size: 12 residues. The germline gives CDR1 LGHNA, CDR2 YSLEER. CDR3 nucleotides: TGCGCCAGCAGCCAACAGGGCGATGGCTACACCTTC. It is translated as CASSQQGDGYTF.

This clone was seen a single time. The chain combines TRBV19 with TRBJ2-5, with 10 bases aligning to TRBD2. Germline CDR1 is LNHDA and CDR2 is SQIVND (reference sequence). V lost 1 base, J lost 2 bases, and 7 bases stayed unmatched. The CDR3 is 17 residues long. The CDR3 sequence is CASSIGPSGGPQETQYF. In DNA, the CDR3 is TGTGCCAGTAGTATAGGTCCTAGCGGGGGCCCACAAGAGACCCAGTACTTC.

In this sample, this clone turned up once. The V call is TRBV5-8, the J call TRBJ2-7; 9 bases are a match to TRBD1. The ends lost 6 bases at V and 6 bases at J; junction bases unmatched: 16. The CDR3 has 16 amino acids. Per the germline V gene, CDR1 is SGHTS and CDR2 is YDEGEE. The CDR3 spells CASTPSSGQGLPEQYF. CDR3 bases: TGTGCCAGCACCCCCTCTTCGGGACAGGGACTTCCCGAGCAGTACTTC.

V is TRBV7-6 and J is TRBJ2-7; TRBD2 aligns across 11 bases. The germline CDR1 and CDR2 sequences are SGHVS and FNYEAQ. V lost 5 bases, J lost 6 bases, and 9 bases stayed unmatched. This CDR3 region has 15 residues. The CDR3 sequence is CASSPVSGRAGEQYF. DNA of the CDR3: TGTGCCAGCAGCCCCGTTAGCGGGAGGGCCGGCGAGCAGTACTTC.

The chain uses TRBV11-3 and TRBJ2-7; D is undetermined. CDR3 length: 14 residues. V lost 5 bases and J 5 bases, leaving 16 bases between the germline ends. Germline values: CDR1 SGHNT, CDR2 YENEEA. This CDR3 reads CASSPYSGSHEQYF. The CDR3 DNA reads TGTGCCAGCAGCCCCTACTCTGGTTCCCACGAGCAGTACTTC.

The chain couples TRBV9 to TRBJ2-5; D is unresolved. The CDR3 has 13 amino acids. Per germline, CDR1 SGDLS and CDR2 YYNGEE. Trimming took off 3 bases at V and 4 bases at J, with 10 bases between the two ends. The CDR3 DNA sequence: TGTGCCAGCAGCGGGGCCCCACGAGAGACCCAGTACTTC. Translation gives CASSGAPRETQYF.